Shown below are 13 T cell receptor beta chains from a single sample sequenced in a study of control samples from healthy donors and cancer patients. The data were produced by immunoSEQ multiplex PCR, yet TCRdb's version contains in-frame clones alone and is incomplete. The sample carries 90,000 to 100,000 clones, around three quarters recorded once. The sample was blood. All receptors derive from a woman in her twenties or thirties in good health.

The chain is built from TRBV11-2 and TRBJ1-5, with D tentatively TRBD1 (6 bases). V was pared by 4 bases and J by 0 bases, with 10 bases between. This CDR3 region has 15 residues. The germline V gene has CDR1 SGHAT and CDR2 FQNNGV. The CDR3 DNA is TGTGCCAGCAGCTCGGACAGTTATAGCAATCAGCCCCAGCATTTT. As protein: CASSSDSYSNQPQHF.

This clone has a handful of counts. The rearrangement links TRBV11-2 to TRBJ2-7; no definite D call. Trimming took off 5 bases at V and 0 bases at J, with 2 bases between the two ends. Germline CDR1 and CDR2: SGHAT and FQNNGV. This CDR3 comprises 11 residues. The CDR3 loop reads CASSPSYEQYF. The CDR3 DNA follows: TGTGCCAGCAGCCCCTCCTACGAGCAGTACTTC.

V and J are TRBV27 and TRBJ2-3; 12 bases agree with TRBD2. Germline CDR1 and CDR2: MNHEY and SMNVEV (reference sequence). Trimming cost V 5 bases and J 2 bases; bases outside gene matches: 5. The CDR3 is made up of 16 amino acids. The CDR3 region is CASSHGLAGYTDTQYF. In nucleotides, the CDR3 is TGTGCCAGCAGTCACGGACTAGCGGGATACACAGATACGCAGTATTTT.

In this sample, this clone turned up once. V is TRBV19 and J is TRBJ2-1, with 9 bases lining up with TRBD1. CDR1 is LNHDA and CDR2 is SQIVND in the germline V gene (reference sequence). V trimming: 6 bases; J trimming: 7 bases; junction bases outside the gene matches: 13. The CDR3 runs to 16 residues. Here the CDR3 DNA reads TGTGCCAGTAGCCTAGTGGGACAGGGAGTGGAAAATGAGCAGTTCTTC. It yields the protein CASSLVGQGVENEQFF.

The chain links TRBV15 to TRBJ1-2, with 9 bases that match TRBD1. The length of the CDR3 is 16 residues. The V gene end was trimmed by 5 bases and the J gene end by 5 bases; junction bases not matched to a gene: 12. Germline CDR1 and CDR2: LNHNV and YYDKDF (reference sequence). CDR3 protein: CATSPAGGQGRYGYTF. CDR3 DNA: TGTGCCACCAGCCCCGCCGGGGGACAGGGCCGTTATGGCTACACCTTC.

The chain is built from TRBV5-6 and TRBJ1-1; 10 nucleotides agree with TRBD1. The germline V gene encodes CDR1 SGHDT and CDR2 YYEEEE. Losses at the gene ends were 3 bases for V and 5 bases for J; bases not matched to a gene: 7. The CDR3 contains 15 residues. Here the CDR3 DNA reads TGTGCCAGCAGCTCGGAGGGACAGGGGAAGACTGAAGCTTTCTTT. It codes for CASSSEGQGKTEAFF.

This clone appeared a few times. The gene calls are TRBV5-4 and TRBJ2-3, with 14 nucleotides matching TRBD2. The CDR3 totals 15 residues. The ends lost 4 bases at V and 3 bases at J; junction bases unmatched: 1. Germline assignment: CDR1 SGHNT and CDR2 YYREEE (reference sequence). The CDR3 spells CASSRTSGGTDTQYF. The DNA of the CDR3 is TGTGCCAGCAGCAGGACTAGCGGGGGGACAGATACGCAGTATTTT. The full variable domain, its missing parts supplied by reference TRBV5-4 and TRBJ2-3, is ETGVTQSPTHLIKTRGQQVTLRCSSQSGHNTVSWYQQALGQGPQFIFQYYREEENGRGNFPPRFSGLQFPNYSSELNVNALELDDSALYLCASSRTSGGTDTQYFGPGTRLTVL.

The chain joins TRBV4-2 to TRBJ2-2, with TRBD2 identical over 8 bases. J gave up 5 bases and V 1 base, and 6 bases lay outside the gene matches. CDR3 size: 16 residues. Germline assignment: CDR1 LGHNA and CDR2 YNFKEQ. The CDR3 DNA sequence: TGTGCCAGCAGCCAAGGAGGCGGGGGGAGGACCGGGGAGCTGTTTTTT. It encodes CASSQGGGGRTGELFF.

The rearrangement uses TRBV6-1 and TRBJ2-7, with 8 positions matching TRBD1. Trimming took 2 bases from V and 5 from J; bases not matched to a gene: 5. The CDR3 totals 14 residues. Germline lookup yields CDR1 MNHNS and CDR2 SASEGT. The CDR3 spells CASSEWTGRHEQYF. CDR3 nucleotide sequence: TGTGCCAGCAGTGAATGGACAGGGAGGCACGAGCAGTACTTC.

The chain is built from TRBV7-8 and TRBJ2-5; TRBD1 agrees at 7 bases. V was pared by 7 bases and J by 1 base, with 9 bases of the junction left unmatched. The CDR3 spans 15 residues. CDR1 and CDR2 from the germline V gene are SGHVS and FQNEAQ. The CDR3 sequence: CASNKAGTAQETQYF. The DNA of the CDR3 is TGTGCCAGCAACAAGGCCGGGACAGCCCAAGAGACCCAGTACTTC. The whole variable domain, remainder taken from reference TRBV7-8 and TRBJ2-5, is GAGVSQSPRYKVAKRGQDVALRCDPISGHVSLFWYQQALGQGPEFLTYFQNEAQLDKSGLPSDRFFAERPEGSVSTLKIQRTQQEDSAVYLCASNKAGTAQETQYFGPGTRLLVL.

The rearrangement joins TRBV19 to TRBJ2-5; D might be TRBD1 or TRBD2, each matching 5 bases. The CDR3 sequence is 14 residues long. The V end was cut by 5 bases, the J end by 4 bases, with 14 bases between. Looked up from germline, CDR1 is LNHDA and CDR2 is SQIVND (reference sequence). The CDR3 DNA reads TGTGCCAGTAGTCCCAGGGCGGGTACAGAGACCCAGTACTTC. Amino acids: CASSPRAGTETQYF.

This clone was counted ten times or more. This sequence joins TRBV9 and TRBJ1-1; unclear D gene. Trimming took off 0 bases at V and 6 bases at J, with 15 bases between the two ends. Germline V gives CDR1 SGDLS, CDR2 YYNGEE. CDR3 length: 15 amino acids. The CDR3 coding sequence is TGTGCCAGCAGCGTAGGAGAGAGCTTGAGGTCTGAAGCTTTCTTT. It yields the protein CASSVGESLRSEAFF.

The chain employs TRBV5-4 and TRBJ1-6; 8 nucleotides align to TRBD1. Trimming removed 0 bases from V and 10 bases from J; junction bases left unmatched: 9. This CDR3 contains 16 residues. Germline V gene lookup returns CDR1 SGHNT and CDR2 YYREEE (reference sequence). The CDR3 nucleotides are TGTGCCAGCAGCTTGGGTGGGGGACAGGTACCCTCACCCCTCCACTTT. Translated, it gives CASSLGGGQVPSPLHF.